This passage covers 27 T cell receptor beta chains from one sample sequenced in a study of cytomegalovirus exposure and HLA in healthy donors. With 60 Vbeta and 13 Jbeta primers, the PCR was carried out. Generated by immunoSEQ multiplex PCR, the TCRdb table keeps only in-frame clones and is missing some. The sample holds 100,000 to 150,000 clones. The sequencing input was PBMCs. The receptors come from a man younger than 35 in good health and CMV-seronegative.

The V gene is TRBV6-5, the J gene TRBJ2-7; 7 bases agree with TRBD1. The V gene's germline CDR1 is MNHEY and CDR2 SVGAGI. The CDR3 spans 15 residues. Germline trimming cut 0 bases from V and 1 base from J; bases unmatched to any gene: 3. The CDR3 sequence is CASSYSLQGSYEQYF. Written as DNA, the CDR3 is TGTGCCAGCAGTTACTCGCTACAGGGGTCCTACGAGCAGTACTTC.

This chain connects TRBV29-1 to TRBJ2-5, with TRBD1 matching 7 bases. Germline CDR1 and CDR2: SQVTM and ANQGSEA. Trimming took 5 bases from V and 2 from J; bases not matched to a gene: 11. The CDR3 length is 15 residues. DNA of the CDR3: TGCAGCGTTAGACACCGGGACAGCCTACAAGAGACCCAGTACTTC. Encoded protein: CSVRHRDSLQETQYF. The variable domain in full, completed from reference TRBV29-1 and TRBJ2-5, reads SAVISQKPSRDICQRGTSLTIQCQVDSQVTMMFWYRQQPGQSLTLIATANQGSEATYESGFVIDKFPISRPNLTFSTLTVSNMSPEDSSIYLCSVRHRDSLQETQYFGPGTRLLVL.

The V and J genes are TRBV7-9 and TRBJ1-2; tentatively, D is TRBD1 (6 bases). In germline, CDR1 is SEHNR, CDR2 FQNEAQ (reference sequence). The CDR3 runs to 15 residues. The V and J ends lost 2 bases and 2 bases respectively, with 12 bases between them. The CDR3 reads CASSLRFDRNYGYTF. In DNA, the CDR3 is TGTGCCAGCAGCTTAAGGTTCGACAGGAACTATGGCTACACCTTC.

The chain has TRBV5-6 and TRBJ1-2; 10 bases line up with TRBD1. The CDR3 consists of 14 residues. The V gene's germline CDR1 is SGHDT and CDR2 YYEEEE. V lost 4 bases and J lost 4; bases outside the gene matches: 4. CDR3 sequence: CASSPRTGGYGYTF. In DNA form, the CDR3 reads TGTGCCAGCAGCCCGCGGACAGGGGGCTATGGCTACACCTTC.

The rearrangement uses TRBV4-3 and TRBJ1-2, with D uncertain. Germline CDR1 reads LGHNA; CDR2 reads YSLEER. V dropped 8 bases and J dropped 4 bases, with 20 bases sitting between them. The length of the CDR3 is 15 residues. The CDR3: CASGATVTSSYGYTF. CDR3 nucleotide sequence: TGCGCCAGCGGAGCCACTGTCACTAGTTCCTATGGCTACACCTTC.

This rearrangement joins TRBV28 to TRBJ2-7; 10 nucleotides match TRBD2. Germline assignment: CDR1 MDHEN and CDR2 SYDVKM. The CDR3 is 14 amino acids. With 3 bases clipped from V and 5 bases from J, the junction kept 4 bases outside the gene matches. DNA for the CDR3: TGTGCCAGCAGTTTGAGCGGGAGGGCCCACGAGCAGTACTTC. This sequence encodes CASSLSGRAHEQYF.

V usage is TRBV6-1 and J usage is TRBJ2-5, with 9 bases that match TRBD1. The CDR3 length is 15 residues. Germline trimming cut 2 bases from V and 4 bases from J; bases unmatched to any gene: 5. CDR1 MNHNS and CDR2 SASEGT come from the germline V gene. The CDR3 loop is CASSENRGLGETQYF. CDR3 nucleotides: TGTGCCAGCAGTGAAAACAGGGGGCTAGGAGAGACCCAGTACTTC.

The chain joins TRBV5-1 to TRBJ1-2; 10 bases map to TRBD1. V gave up 3 bases and J gave up 8 bases; unmatched junction bases: 10. The length of the CDR3 is 15 residues. Germline assignment: CDR1 SGHRS and CDR2 YFSETQ. The CDR3 DNA is TGCGCCAGCAGCTCTTCCGGGACAGGGGTAGAGGGCTACACCTTC. It encodes CASSSSGTGVEGYTF. Full variable domain (outside the CDR3, taken from reference TRBV5-1 and TRBJ1-2): KAGVTQTPRYLIKTRGQQVTLSCSPISGHRSVSWYQQTPGQGLQFLFEYFSETQRNKGNFPGRFSGRQFSNSRSEMNVSTLELGDSALYLCASSSSGTGVEGYTFGSGTRLTVV.

The chain has TRBV4-3 and TRBJ2-7, with TRBD2 identical over 7 bases. CDR1 and CDR2 from the germline V gene are LGHNA and YSLEER. J gave up 2 bases and V 2 bases, and 9 bases lay outside the gene matches. CDR3 size: 16 residues. The CDR3 region has the DNA TGCGCCAGCAGCCAAACCTCGGGAGGTTTGCCCTACGAGCAGTACTTC. Protein sequence: CASSQTSGGLPYEQYF.

The chain recombines TRBV5-4 with TRBJ2-7; 7 nucleotides line up with TRBD1. J gave up 3 bases and V 2 bases, and 11 bases lay outside the gene matches. CDR3 length: 16 amino acids. Per germline, CDR1 SGHNT and CDR2 YYREEE (reference sequence). The CDR3 sequence: CASSLNYGTDVYEQYF. The CDR3 DNA follows: TGTGCCAGCAGCTTAAACTATGGGACAGATGTCTACGAGCAGTACTTC.

V is TRBV5-1 and J is TRBJ2-3; no definite D call. The germline CDR1 and CDR2 sequences are SGHRS and YFSETQ. The CDR3 has 12 residues. Trimming cost V 5 bases and J 4 bases, with 8 bases left between them. DNA for the CDR3: TGCGCCAGCAGGGCTAGGTCAGATACGCAGTATTTT. Translating gives CASRARSDTQYF.

The rearrangement joins TRBV7-8 to TRBJ1-2, with 9 bases identical to TRBD1. The CDR3 contains 18 residues. The V gene's germline CDR1 is SGHVS and CDR2 FQNEAQ. V trimming: 5 bases; J trimming: 4 bases; junction bases outside the gene matches: 17. CDR3 protein: CASSALIVPGTGIYGYTF. Here the CDR3 DNA reads TGTGCCAGCAGCGCCTTAATCGTTCCCGGGACAGGGATCTATGGCTACACCTTC.

The chain couples TRBV9 to TRBJ2-2; possible D gene TRBD1, 6 bases. V gave up 4 bases and J gave up 1 base, with 8 bases separating them. This CDR3 is built from 14 residues. Germline CDR1 reads SGDLS; CDR2 reads YYNGEE. CDR3 sequence: CASSYRVNTGELFF. The CDR3, as DNA: TGTGCCAGCAGCTACAGGGTGAACACCGGGGAGCTGTTTTTT.

The chain combines TRBV6-5 with TRBJ2-7; D not certain. There are 16 residues in the CDR3. V was pared by 0 bases and J by 2 bases, with 14 bases between. Germline CDR1 reads MNHEY; CDR2 reads SVGAGI. The CDR3 loop is CASSYSNSGFTYEQYF. CDR3 bases: TGTGCCAGCAGTTACTCGAATTCCGGGTTTACCTACGAGCAGTACTTC.

The rearrangement uses TRBV29-1 and TRBJ2-5; tentative D call: TRBD2 (5 bases). This CDR3 contains 12 residues. Trimming shortened V by 2 bases and J by 4 bases, and 8 bases separated the two germline ends. Germline CDR1 and CDR2: SQVTM and ANQGSEA. Here the CDR3 reads CSVELGGETQYF. For the CDR3, the DNA is TGCAGCGTTGAATTAGGAGGAGAGACCCAGTACTTC.

This chain uses TRBV9 with TRBJ2-1; TRBD2 matches 7 bases. The ends lost 0 bases at V and 8 bases at J; junction bases unmatched: 8. Germline assignment: CDR1 SGDLS and CDR2 YYNGEE. This CDR3 is built from 15 residues. The CDR3 is CASSVGGLEFDEQFF. DNA of the CDR3: TGTGCCAGCAGCGTAGGTGGACTAGAGTTCGATGAGCAGTTCTTC.

The chain joins TRBV6-5 to TRBJ1-1; D ambiguous. The CDR3 consists of 15 residues. V lost 2 bases and J 0 bases, leaving 10 bases between the germline ends. Germline V gene sequence: CDR1 MNHEY, CDR2 SVGAGI. The CDR3 region has the DNA TGTGCCAGCAGTTACGGCGGAACGATGAACACTGAAGCTTTCTTT. Amino acid sequence: CASSYGGTMNTEAFF.

The V call is TRBV2, the J call TRBJ1-2; D uncertain. The CDR3 runs 14 residues. V was cut by 1 base and J by 3 bases, with 9 bases left in between. Germline assignment: CDR1 SNHLY and CDR2 FYNNEI. This chain's CDR3 is CASSEVMEDYGYTF. The CDR3 DNA reads as TGTGCCAGCAGTGAAGTCATGGAGGACTATGGCTACACCTTC.

The CDR3 sequence is CASSLLEIGRAWWTGELFF. CDR3 nucleotides: TGTGCCAGCAGCTTACTTGAGATTGGGAGGGCGTGGTGGACCGGGGAGCTGTTTTTT. The V and J genes are TRBV11-3 and TRBJ2-2; 7 nucleotides match TRBD2. Germline CDR1 and CDR2: SGHNT and YENEEA. V shed 2 bases, J shed 5 bases, and the junction held 17 bases outside the gene matches. The CDR3 is made up of 19 amino acids. Drawing the rest from reference TRBV11-3 and TRBJ2-2, the complete variable domain is EAGVVQSPRYKIIEKKQPVAFWCNPISGHNTLYWYLQNLGQGPELLIRYENEEAVDDSQLPKDRFSAERLKGVDSTLKIQPAELGDSAVYLCASSLLEIGRAWWTGELFFGEGSRLTVL.

The rearrangement joins TRBV15 to TRBJ1-5; TRBD1 might be the D (6 bases). CDR3 length: 16 residues. Trimming removed 1 base at V and 4 bases at J, with 14 bases between. The germline V gene encodes CDR1 LNHNV and CDR2 YYDKDF (reference sequence). The CDR3 bases are TGTGCCACCAGCAGAGTCGACAGGTATTATAATCAGCCCCAGCATTTT. The encoded protein is CATSRVDRYYNQPQHF. The whole variable domain, remainder taken from reference TRBV15 and TRBJ1-5, is DAMVIQNPRYQVTQFGKPVTLSCSQTLNHNVMYWYQQKSSQAPKLLFHYYDKDFNNEADTPDNFQSRRPNTSFCFLDIRSPGLGDTAMYLCATSRVDRYYNQPQHFGDGTRLSIL.

This chain uses TRBV10-3 with TRBJ2-3; the match to TRBD2 covers 12 bases. From germline, CDR1 is ENHRY and CDR2 SYGVKD. V trimming: 5 bases; J trimming: 4 bases; junction bases outside the gene matches: 7. CDR3 length: 16 amino acids. The CDR3, as DNA: TGTGCCATCAGTCGGACTAGCGGGACAGTCGCAGATACGCAGTATTTT. Its translation is CAISRTSGTVADTQYF.

The rearrangement joins TRBV18 to TRBJ1-5; TRBD1 might be the D (6 bases). This CDR3 spans 14 amino acids. CDR1 is KGHSH and CDR2 is LQKENI in the germline V gene. V was pared by 3 bases and J by 6 bases, with 12 bases between. The CDR3 DNA follows: TGTGCCAGCTCACCCGACAGGAGCGTTCAGCCCCAGCATTTT. This sequence encodes CASSPDRSVQPQHF. The whole variable domain, filled in from reference TRBV18 and TRBJ1-5, reads NAGVMQNPRHLVRRRGQEARLRCSPMKGHSHVYWYRQLPEEGLKFMVYLQKENIIDESGMPKERFSAEFPKEGPSILRIQQVVRGDSAAYFCASSPDRSVQPQHFGDGTRLSIL.

The genes are TRBV28 and TRBJ2-7; 7 bases are shared with TRBD1. The CDR3 has 14 residues. Looked up from germline, CDR1 is MDHEN and CDR2 is SYDVKM. With 7 bases clipped from V and 4 bases from J, the junction kept 10 bases outside the gene matches. CDR3 region: CASKSGTEYYEQYF. DNA for the CDR3: TGTGCCAGCAAGTCCGGGACAGAATATTACGAGCAGTACTTC. Supplemented by reference TRBV28 and TRBJ2-7, the full variable domain reads DVKVTQSSRYLVKRTGEKVFLECVQDMDHENMFWYRQDPGLGLRLIYFSYDVKMKEKGDIPEGYSVSREKKERFSLILESASTNQTSMYLCASKSGTEYYEQYFGPGTRLTVT.

The V call is TRBV11-2, the J call TRBJ1-5, with D perhaps TRBD1 (5 bases). Germline V gene data show CDR1 as SGHAT and CDR2 as FQNNGV. This CDR3 spans 13 amino acids. V was trimmed by 5 bases and J by 5 bases, leaving 10 bases between them. The CDR3 reads CASSADRDQPQHF. CDR3 nucleotide sequence: TGTGCCAGCAGCGCCGACAGAGATCAGCCCCAGCATTTT.

The V and J genes are TRBV7-2 and TRBJ1-1, with D possibly being TRBD1 (5 bases). CDR1 is SGHTA and CDR2 is FQGNSA in the germline V gene. The V end was cut by 2 bases, the J end by 10 bases, with 11 bases between. CDR3 length: 12 amino acids. This CDR3 is CASSLRGFAAFF. As DNA, the CDR3 is TGTGCCAGCAGCTTAAGGGGTTTCGCAGCTTTCTTT.

The rearrangement joins TRBV28 to TRBJ1-1; D gene uncertain. This CDR3 region has 13 residues. V dropped 3 bases and J dropped 1 base, with 6 bases sitting between them. Germline CDR1 and CDR2: MDHEN and SYDVKM. For the CDR3, the DNA is TGTGCCAGCAGTTTCTCGGGGAACACTGAAGCTTTCTTT. It codes for CASSFSGNTEAFF.

CDR3 amino acids: CASLCLGGGLAGELFF. The DNA of the CDR3 is TGCGCCAGCCTGTGTTTAGGGGGGGGGCTGGCCGGGGAGCTGTTTTTT. The rearrangement links TRBV10-2 to TRBJ2-2; D is perhaps TRBD2 (7 bases). The germline V gene encodes CDR1 WSHSY and CDR2 SAAADI. The length of the CDR3 is 16 residues. Trimming removed 8 bases at V and 6 bases at J, with 22 bases between.